Shown below are 32 T cell receptor beta chains from a single sample sequenced in a study of T cell responses to AZD1222 COVID-19 vaccine. TCRdb keeps only in-frame clones here, not all; method: immunoSEQ multiplex PCR. The table lists 150,000 or so clones, under 95% of them singletons. Material: peripheral blood, obtained on day 0 of AZD1222 vaccination. The receptors here all came from an adult in good health.

The genes are TRBV11-2 and TRBJ1-5; D is perhaps TRBD1 (6 bases). Trimming pared 4 bases from V and 0 bases from J, leaving 10 bases between. CDR3 length equals 15 residues. CDR1 and CDR2 (germline): SGHAT, FQNNGV. DNA of the CDR3: TGTGCCAGCAGCTCAACAGGGAATAGCAATCAGCCCCAGCATTTT. Amino acid sequence: CASSSTGNSNQPQHF.

Only one count was recorded for this clone. In DNA form, the CDR3 reads TGTGCCAGCAGCACTCCTTGGGGCAGTGAGCAGTTCTTC. Translated, it gives CASSTPWGSEQFF. The chain combines TRBV21-1 with TRBJ2-1; the table names TRBD1, a call not compared with the DNA. TRBV21-1 corresponds to a pseudogene. This CDR3 contains 13 residues.

The rearrangement uses TRBV5-1 and TRBJ2-3; TRBD2 matches at 11 bases. The CDR3 is 18 residues long. V shed 4 bases, J shed 0 bases, and the junction held 10 bases outside the gene matches. Germline V gives CDR1 SGHRS, CDR2 YFSETQ. For the CDR3, the DNA is TGCGCCAGCAGCAAGGGACTAGCGGACGTAGGAAGCACAGATACGCAGTATTTT. This codes for CASSKGLADVGSTDTQYF.

The gene calls are TRBV4-3 and TRBJ2-3; maybe TRBD2 (5 bases). This CDR3 comprises 14 residues. The germline V and J ends were trimmed by 3 bases and 5 bases, with 12 bases remaining between them. CDR1 and CDR2 (germline): LGHNA, YSLEER. CDR3 region: CASSQSSVGDTQYF. The CDR3 DNA reads as TGCGCCAGCAGCCAGAGTAGCGTGGGAGATACGCAGTATTTT.

The genes are TRBV28 and TRBJ1-1; D may be TRBD1 (6 bases). Germline V gene sequence: CDR1 MDHEN, CDR2 SYDVKM. This CDR3 region has 13 residues. The V gene lost 9 bases and the J gene lost 0 bases, with 11 bases spanning the gap. CDR3 protein: CASYRDMNTEAFF. In DNA form, the CDR3 reads TGTGCCAGTTACAGGGACATGAACACTGAAGCTTTCTTT.

The rearrangement uses TRBV19 and TRBJ1-1; D is possibly TRBD1 (5 bases). The germline gives CDR1 LNHDA, CDR2 SQIVND (reference sequence). Trimming took off 7 bases at V and 5 bases at J, with 20 bases between the two ends. The CDR3 has 15 residues. CDR3 DNA sequence: TGTGCCAGTACTCTTGACAGCATCATCGGGACTGAAGCTTTCTTT. Protein product: CASTLDSIIGTEAFF.

The CDR3, as DNA: TGTGCCAGCAGCTTAAACATCGGAACAGGGTTCGTCCATCAGCCCCAGCATTTT. This sequence encodes CASSLNIGTGFVHQPQHF. The chain combines TRBV7-3 with TRBJ1-5; D may be TRBD1 (6 bases). The CDR3 consists of 18 residues. Per germline, CDR1 SGHTA and CDR2 FQGTGA. Between the trimmed V and J ends, which lost 1 base and 5 bases, there was a span of 21 bases.

The V gene is TRBV7-2, the J gene TRBJ2-7; D is perhaps TRBD1 or TRBD2 (7 bases each). Germline-derived CDR1 and CDR2 are SGHTA and FQGNSA. The CDR3 totals 17 residues. The ends were cut back, 7 bases at V and 1 base at J, with 23 bases in the middle. CDR3 nucleotide sequence: TGTGCCAGCAAAAAAGGGGGCCCGGCGGGAGCTTCCTACGAGCAGTACTTC. This codes for CASKKGGPAGASYEQYF.

This chain joins TRBV19 and TRBJ2-1; D uncertain. Germline-derived CDR1 and CDR2 are LNHDA and SQIVND (reference sequence). V was clipped by 0 bases and J by 4 bases, with 10 bases between them. The CDR3 runs to 15 residues. The CDR3 reads CASSIDLRGYNEQFF. CDR3 DNA sequence: TGTGCCAGTAGTATAGATCTCCGTGGGTACAATGAGCAGTTCTTC.

The chain recombines TRBV19 with TRBJ1-2; the D gene is possibly TRBD1 (5 bases). V was cut by 3 bases and J by 9 bases, with 20 bases left in between. CDR3 length: 15 residues. The germline V gene has CDR1 LNHDA and CDR2 SQIVND (reference sequence). CDR3 DNA sequence: TGTGCCAGTAGTATCTCTCTTGAGGGACTGAGGAGCTACACCTTC. As protein: CASSISLEGLRSYTF.

J is TRBJ2-3 and V is TRBV13; D gene unclear. The CDR3 runs to 15 residues. Germline assignment: CDR1 PRHDT and CDR2 FYEKMQ (reference sequence). The ends were cut back, 0 bases at V and 1 base at J, with 8 bases in the middle. The CDR3 region is CASSLGSDRTDTQYF. The CDR3 DNA follows: TGTGCCAGCAGCTTAGGGTCGGACCGCACAGATACGCAGTATTTT.

The chain uses TRBV5-1 and TRBJ2-3; D is uncertain. Germline loops: CDR1 SGHRS, CDR2 YFSETQ. Trimming took 1 base from V and 4 from J, leaving 7 bases between them. The CDR3 totals 13 residues. CDR3 DNA: TGCGCCAGCAGCTTGTCAGTGTCAGATACGCAGTATTTT. Encoded protein: CASSLSVSDTQYF. The whole variable domain, filled in from reference TRBV5-1 and TRBJ2-3, reads KAGVTQTPRYLIKTRGQQVTLSCSPISGHRSVSWYQQTPGQGLQFLFEYFSETQRNKGNFPGRFSGRQFSNSRSEMNVSTLELGDSALYLCASSLSVSDTQYFGPGTRLTVL.

This chain links TRBV4-1 with TRBJ2-7, with 8 positions matching TRBD1. V shed 1 base, J shed 4 bases, and the junction held 0 bases outside the gene matches. Germline V lookup: CDR1 MGHRA, CDR2 YSYEKL. The CDR3 runs to 13 residues. Here the CDR3 DNA reads TGCGCCAGCAGCCAAGGGACAGGGTACGAGCAGTACTTC. It encodes CASSQGTGYEQYF.

The gene calls are TRBV5-1 and TRBJ2-1; weak D call: TRBD1 (7 bases). Deletions cut 0 bases from V and 8 bases from J, with 15 bases between. CDR3 size: 15 residues. Germline V lookup: CDR1 SGHRS, CDR2 YFSETQ. DNA of the CDR3: TGCGCCAGCAGCTTGGGGGGCGGAGGGGGCTATGAGCAGTTCTTC. Translated: CASSLGGGGGYEQFF.

The chain joins TRBV28 to TRBJ1-1; the D is unclear. V dropped 3 bases and J dropped 2 bases, with 7 bases sitting between them. CDR3 length: 13 residues. The V gene's germline CDR1 is MDHEN and CDR2 SYDVKM. Written as DNA, the CDR3 is TGTGCCAGCAGTTTGACAATCAACACTGAAGCTTTCTTT. Its protein is CASSLTINTEAFF.

In its sample, this clone was seen once. The chain's CDR3 is CASSPLGSESPLHF. The CDR3 nucleotides are TGTGCCAGCAGCCCCCTGGGGTCGGAATCACCCCTCCACTTT. V gene TRBV7-9 combines with J gene TRBJ1-6; D gene uncertain. The V and J ends lost 5 bases and 10 bases respectively, with 15 bases between them. The CDR3 is made up of 14 amino acids. Looked up from germline, CDR1 is SEHNR and CDR2 is FQNEAQ (reference sequence).

In this sample, this clone turned up once. This sequence joins TRBV30 and TRBJ1-1; TRBD1 matches 9 bases. CDR3 size: 13 residues. V trimming: 2 bases; J trimming: 5 bases; junction bases outside the gene matches: 3. Germline loops: CDR1 GTSNPN, CDR2 SVGIG (reference sequence). CDR3 loop: CAWSRTGATEAFF. Here the CDR3 DNA reads TGTGCCTGGAGTCGGACAGGGGCGACTGAAGCTTTCTTT.

CDR3 nucleotides: TGTGCCAGCAGTCTCGGGGGATCCCCCCCCGATACGCAGTATTTT. Protein: CASSLGGSPPDTQYF. The chain combines TRBV6-2 or TRBV6-3 with TRBJ2-3, with D possibly TRBD2 on 6 matching bases. The V end lost 5 bases, the J end lost 6 bases, and 18 bases lay between the germline ends. The CDR3 has 15 amino acids. Germline loops: CDR1 MNHEY, CDR2 SVGEGT.

The J gene is TRBJ1-4, the V gene TRBV5-1; D remains ambiguous. The CDR3 sequence is 14 residues long. Trimming removed 6 bases at V and 8 bases at J, with 17 bases between. Looked up from germline, CDR1 is SGHRS and CDR2 is YFSETQ. Written as DNA, the CDR3 is TGCGCCAGCAAACAAGGGAGCTTTGGGGAAAAACTGTTTTTT. Amino acids: CASKQGSFGEKLFF.

The V call is TRBV19, the J call TRBJ2-1; weak D call: TRBD2 (6 bases). The CDR3 has 12 amino acids. The germline V gene encodes CDR1 LNHDA and CDR2 SQIVND (reference sequence). Deletions cut 1 base from V and 15 bases from J, with 13 bases between. CDR3 amino acids: CASSIAAGSRFF. CDR3 coding DNA: TGTGCCAGTAGTATAGCGGCGGGGTCCAGGTTCTTC.

The gene calls are TRBV28 and TRBJ1-2; tentative D call: TRBD1 (6 bases). The CDR3 contains 15 residues. V shed 7 bases and J shed 0 bases, with 15 bases lying between them. Germline loops: CDR1 MDHEN, CDR2 SYDVKM. CDR3 bases: TGTGCCAGCATCCGAGGGGACACCACTAACTATGGCTACACCTTC. This translates into CASIRGDTTNYGYTF.

The chain has TRBV29-1 and TRBJ2-7, with D perhaps assigned TRBD1 or TRBD2 (5 bases each). Germline V gives CDR1 SQVTM, CDR2 ANQGSEA. The CDR3 is 14 residues long. V was clipped by 0 bases and J by 6 bases, with 15 bases between them. The CDR3 protein is CSVEEGTLPGEQYF. CDR3 in DNA: TGCAGCGTTGAAGAAGGGACCCTGCCTGGCGAGCAGTACTTC.

The chain recombines TRBV28 with TRBJ1-1; no clear D. The ends were cut back, 2 bases at V and 2 bases at J, with 15 bases in the middle. The CDR3 length is 16 residues. CDR1 and CDR2 from the germline V gene are MDHEN and SYDVKM. This CDR3 is CASSLSRSPHNTEAFF. CDR3 bases: TGTGCCAGCAGTTTAAGCAGGTCCCCCCATAACACTGAAGCTTTCTTT.

This chain joins TRBV4-1 and TRBJ2-7; the match to TRBD1 covers 10 bases. The germline V gene encodes CDR1 MGHRA and CDR2 YSYEKL. V shed 2 bases, J shed 1 base, and the junction held 8 bases outside the gene matches. The CDR3 totals 17 residues. In nucleotides, the CDR3 is TGCGCCAGCAGCCAACCAGCCGGGACAGGGGTTTCCTACGAGCAGTACTTC. It specifies CASSQPAGTGVSYEQYF.

The rearrangement joins TRBV7-6 to TRBJ1-4; 10 nucleotides line up with TRBD1. With 2 bases clipped from V and 8 bases from J, the junction kept 5 bases outside the gene matches. Germline CDR1 is SGHVS and CDR2 is FNYEAQ. The CDR3 spans 15 residues. In nucleotides, the CDR3 is TGTGCCAGCAGCTTAACAGGGACAGGGGAGGAAAAACTGTTTTTT. This encodes CASSLTGTGEEKLFF.

The chain has TRBV29-1 and TRBJ2-1, with 7 bases aligning to TRBD2. The CDR3 covers 13 residues. After removal of 3 bases from V and 4 bases from J, the junction contained 3 bases not matched to a gene. CDR1 and CDR2 from the germline V gene are SQVTM and ANQGSEA. For the CDR3, the DNA is TGCAGCGTTGAGGCTAGCGGTTACAATGAGCAGTTCTTC. Translated: CSVEASGYNEQFF.

This rearrangement joins TRBV19 to TRBJ1-2; D call uncertain. Germline lookup yields CDR1 LNHDA and CDR2 SQIVND (reference sequence). The CDR3 runs to 17 residues. The V end lost 7 bases, the J end lost 0 bases, and 21 bases lay between the germline ends. The CDR3 sequence is CASTPARGYRTNYGYTF. CDR3 DNA sequence: TGTGCCAGTACCCCGGCGCGCGGGTATAGAACTAACTATGGCTACACCTTC.

This chain joins TRBV2 and TRBJ2-3, with D perhaps matching TRBD1 or TRBD2 (5 bases each). Deletions cut 6 bases from V and 1 base from J, with 11 bases between. Germline-derived CDR1 and CDR2 are SNHLY and FYNNEI. The CDR3 is made up of 14 amino acids. The CDR3 DNA follows: TGTGCCAGCAGCACCGGGACCGGCACAGATACGCAGTATTTT. Translating gives CASSTGTGTDTQYF.

This clone was seen just once. The chain has TRBV4-1 and TRBJ1-5, with TRBD1 matching over 8 bases. The CDR3 is 17 residues long. CDR1 MGHRA and CDR2 YSYEKL come from the germline V gene. V lost 0 bases and J lost 5; bases outside the gene matches: 9. CDR3 DNA: TGCGCCAGCAGCCAAGATCGCGGGACAGGCGGATATCAGCCCCAGCATTTT. Translating gives CASSQDRGTGGYQPQHF.

The rearrangement links TRBV27 to TRBJ2-6, with 8 bases identical to TRBD2. Germline V gene lookup returns CDR1 MNHEY and CDR2 SMNVEV (reference sequence). The CDR3 extends over 18 amino acids. V trimming: 6 bases; J trimming: 0 bases; junction bases outside the gene matches: 10. For the CDR3, the DNA is TGTGCCAGCAGCCTCCGGGGGGGGCTCCTCTCTGGGGCCAACGTCCTGACTTTC. Residues: CASSLRGGLLSGANVLTF. Full variable domain (missing parts from reference TRBV27 and TRBJ2-6): EAQVTQNPRYLITVTGKKLTVTCSQNMNHEYMSWYRQDPGLGLRQIYYSMNVEVTDKGDVPEGYKVSRKEKRNFPLILESPSPNQTSLYFCASSLRGGLLSGANVLTFGAGSRLTVL.

The V gene is TRBV19, the J gene TRBJ1-2, with a weak D call TRBD1 (5 bases). The CDR3 consists of 12 residues. Trimming removed 5 bases at V and 6 bases at J, with 10 bases between. CDR1 is LNHDA and CDR2 is SQIVND in the germline V gene (reference sequence). The CDR3 spells CASSQGVHGYTF. In DNA, the CDR3 is TGTGCCAGTAGTCAAGGGGTACATGGCTACACCTTC.

This chain links TRBV27 with TRBJ1-1, with 10 bases identical to TRBD1. The V and J ends lost 2 bases and 7 bases, in that order; junction bases with no gene match: 7. CDR1 and CDR2 (germline): MNHEY, SMNVEV (reference sequence). The CDR3 runs 15 residues. The CDR3 spells CASSLTPGQGIEAFF. CDR3 nucleotide sequence: TGTGCCAGCAGTTTAACTCCGGGACAGGGGATTGAAGCTTTCTTT.